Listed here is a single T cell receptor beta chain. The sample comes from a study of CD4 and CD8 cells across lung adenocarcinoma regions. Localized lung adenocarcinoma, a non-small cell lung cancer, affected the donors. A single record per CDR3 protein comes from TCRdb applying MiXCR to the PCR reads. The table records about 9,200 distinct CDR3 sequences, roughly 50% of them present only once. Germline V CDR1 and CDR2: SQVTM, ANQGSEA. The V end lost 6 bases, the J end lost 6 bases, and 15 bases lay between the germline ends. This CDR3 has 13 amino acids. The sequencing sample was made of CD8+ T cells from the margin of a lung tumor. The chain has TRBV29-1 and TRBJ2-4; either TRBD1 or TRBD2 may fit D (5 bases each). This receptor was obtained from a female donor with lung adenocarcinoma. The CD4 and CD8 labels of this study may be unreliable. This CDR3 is CSVSGTRGNIQYF. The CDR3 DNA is TGCAGCGTGAGTGGGACCCGAGGAAACATTCAGTACTTC. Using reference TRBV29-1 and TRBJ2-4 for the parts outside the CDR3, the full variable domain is SAVISQKPSRDICQRGTSLTIQCQVDSQVTMMFWYRQQPGQSLTLIATANQGSEATYESGFVIDKFPISRPNLTFSTLTVSNMSPEDSSIYLCSVSGTRGNIQYFGAGTRLSVL.